Sequencing of this TCR beta chain was carried out in a study of post-analysis software for immune sequencing data. Incorporated into the TCR beta cDNA libraries were unique molecular identifiers, which served to reduce PCR and sequencing biases. From about 0.98 to 11 million T cells, 500,000 or so cDNA molecules were obtained. From the PCR reads, TCRdb called clonotypes with MiXCR, one entry per CDR3 protein. In the table there are 400,000 to 500,000 distinct CDR3 sequences, less than 40% of which are singletons. On this clonotype itself: As yet, its antigen is unknown.

Germline CDR1 is DFQATT and CDR2 is SNEGSKA (reference sequence). This CDR3 is 16 amino acids long. Study-wide points: Patients carried roughly 5 TRBV segments more frequently than controls did, and TRBV5-6, TRBV5-1 and TRBV20-1 were among them.

The chain couples TRBV20-1 to TRBJ1-2; D remains ambiguous. The TCR comes from a girl aged 2-15 years with multiple sclerosis. Sequenced input: blood. CDR3 in amino acids: CQAREEGWAANYGYTF. The CDR3 DNA sequence: TGCCAAGCCCGAGAAGAGGGATGGGCAGCTAACTATGGCTACACCTTC.